This entry features one T cell receptor (beta chain) sequence. The CDR3 loop spans 12 amino acids. Trimming at V came to 2 bases and at J to 11 bases, leaving 2 bases not matched to a gene. Germline lookup yields CDR1 ENHRY and CDR2 SYGVKD. The data were taken from a study of shared clonotypes between healthy human individuals. Profiling relied on immunoSEQ multiplex PCR, and the TCRdb table lists in-frame clones only, not all of them. The table includes roughly 2.5 million clones, just over 90% detected once. Subsets obtained from CD4+ cells comprised CD45RA+ naive and CD45RA-negative memory cells. The sequencing input was naive CD4+ T cells sorted from blood. The sample's subset: CD45RA+ positively selected. The clonotype was recovered from a young man in good health. V and J are TRBV10-3 and TRBJ2-3; 9 positions agree with TRBD1. The CDR3 DNA sequence: TGTGCCATCAGTGAGCCGGGACAGGGGCAGTATTTT. Translated, it gives CAISEPGQGQYF.